This T cell receptor beta chain came from a study of CD8 T cells in Susac syndrome. RNA in amounts of about 0.45 to 1 ug was reverse transcribed with random hexamers. immunoSEQ multiplex PCR amplified TCR beta CDR3 across 54 Vbeta, 13 Jbeta. TCRdb passed the immunoSEQ multiplex PCR reads through MiXCR, listing each CDR3 protein once. The repertoire holds some 96,000 distinct CDR3 sequences, roughly 94% seen once, with about 0.3% in the top ten. Germline V lookup: CDR1 DFQATT, CDR2 SNEGSKA (reference sequence). This CDR3 comprises 12 residues. V was shortened by 3 bases and J by 4 bases, with 10 bases between the two germline ends.

The clonotype originates from a human donor with Susac syndrome. The sequenced sample was CD4+ T cells from PBMCs. This chain uses TRBV20-1 with TRBJ2-7; no clear D gene. Written as DNA, the CDR3 is TGCAGTGCTAGTCAATCCGCGTACGAGCAGTACTTC. Protein product: CSASQSAYEQYF.